The 15 T cell receptor beta chains reported below all come from one sample, sequenced in a study of regulatory T cells in long-lasting Graves disease. Construction of the TCR beta libraries employed iRepertoire HTBI primers in conjunction with Arm-PCR of CDR3 regions. TCRdb re-called the multiplex PCR reads with MiXCR, one entry per CDR3 protein. The sample includes a few hundred thousand distinct CDR3 sequences, around 15% seen only once; the top ten take 20% to 25%. Regarding time point: newly diagnosed GD, antithyroid drugs for less than 3 months. The TCR library was prepared using RNA isolated from PBMCs. This same sample was also part of a study on T cells in Graves' hyperthyroidism and ophthalmopathy.

Sequencing was performed on peripheral blood mononuclear cells (PBMCs), taken at new diagnosis, from a patient treated with antithyroid drugs. These receptor sequences come from a woman between 18 and 29 years old with Graves disease.

This clonotype appeared many times. The rearrangement joins TRBV20-1 to TRBJ2-2; the D is unclear. Trimming removed 3 bases at V and 6 bases at J, with 23 bases between. The CDR3 runs 17 residues. CDR1 and CDR2 from the germline V gene are DFQATT and SNEGSKA (reference sequence). The DNA for the CDR3 is TGCAGTGCTAGGGCCCGTTTGGGCGTCGATAGGTCCGGGGAGCTGTTTTTT. Residues: CSARARLGVDRSGELFF.

This clonotype has more than one count but fewer than ten. The V call is TRBV18, the J call TRBJ1-6; TRBD1 is a possible D gene (6 bases). Germline CDR1 reads KGHSH; CDR2 reads LQKENI. There are 14 residues in the CDR3. Trimming took off 4 bases at V and 9 bases at J, with 13 bases between the two ends. The CDR3 here is CASSLRGRGSPLHF. CDR3 DNA: TGTGCCAGCTCACTTAGGGGGAGAGGTTCACCCCTCCACTTT.

This clonotype was observed a handful of times. The chain carries TRBV12-3 or TRBV12-4 and TRBJ2-1; 8 bases are shared with TRBD2. CDR3 length: 16 residues. Trimming removed 1 base from V and 7 bases from J; junction bases left unmatched: 9. CDR3 loop: CASSLVGLVEGNEQFF. In nucleotides, the CDR3 is TGTGCCAGCAGTTTAGTGGGACTAGTTGAGGGGAATGAGCAGTTCTTC.

The rearrangement links TRBV27 to TRBJ2-7; D is uncertain. In germline, CDR1 is MNHEY, CDR2 SMNVEV (reference sequence). The CDR3 length is 14 residues. V was pared by 5 bases and J by 4 bases, with 15 bases between. CDR3 DNA sequence: TGTGCCAGCAGTACTAATTCAGCTGGTTACGAGCAGTACTTC. The encoded protein is CASSTNSAGYEQYF.

This clonotype came up many times. J is TRBJ2-6 and V is TRBV12-3 or TRBV12-4; D remains ambiguous. V was clipped by 8 bases and J by 2 bases, with 4 bases between them. The CDR3 runs 12 residues. CDR3: CASGTGANVLTF. The CDR3 DNA follows: TGTGCCAGCGGTACTGGGGCCAACGTCCTGACTTTC.

The V call is TRBV29-1, the J call TRBJ2-7; TRBD1 matches 8 bases. Germline assignment: CDR1 SQVTM and CDR2 ANQGSEA. With V trimmed by 6 bases and J by 5 bases, 6 bases remained unmatched. This CDR3 comprises 12 residues. In DNA, the CDR3 is TGCAGCGTGGGGGACAGGATCAACGAGCAGTACTTC. Translation: CSVGDRINEQYF.

The chain recombines TRBV28 with TRBJ1-1, with 9 positions matching TRBD1. The junction had 5 bases not matched to a gene; V was cut back by 5 bases and J by 1 base. From germline, CDR1 is MDHEN and CDR2 SYDVKM. The CDR3 spans 15 residues. This chain's CDR3 is CASSNWDRANTEAFF. Written as DNA, the CDR3 is TGTGCCAGCAGTAACTGGGACAGGGCGAACACTGAAGCTTTCTTT. Together with reference TRBV28 and TRBJ1-1, the CDR3 gives the full variable domain: DVKVTQSSRYLVKRTGEKVFLECVQDMDHENMFWYRQDPGLGLRLIYFSYDVKMKEKGDIPEGYSVSREKKERFSLILESASTNQTSMYLCASSNWDRANTEAFFGQGTRLTVV.

The chain couples TRBV27 to TRBJ1-3; tentatively, D is TRBD1 (5 bases). Germline loops: CDR1 MNHEY, CDR2 SMNVEV (reference sequence). This CDR3 is built from 16 residues. The V and J ends lost 7 bases and 1 base respectively, with 17 bases between them. Written as DNA, the CDR3 is TGTGCCAGCACGGAACAAACAGGCTCTTCTGGAAACACCATATATTTT. This sequence encodes CASTEQTGSSGNTIYF.

This clonotype was picked up many times. The chain uses TRBV20-1 and TRBJ2-3; 7 nucleotides line up with TRBD2. CDR3 size: 15 residues. CDR1 is DFQATT and CDR2 is SNEGSKA in the germline V gene (reference sequence). Unmatched junction bases numbered 10, after V lost 6 bases and J lost 1 base. The CDR3 loop is CSAILTSWGTDTQYF. CDR3 DNA: TGCAGTGCCATTCTGACTAGCTGGGGCACAGATACGCAGTATTTT.

This clonotype was seen ten or more times. The J gene is TRBJ1-3, the V gene TRBV6-2 or TRBV6-3, with D perhaps TRBD1 (5 bases). Germline lookup yields CDR1 MNHEY and CDR2 SVGEGT. The CDR3 loop spans 16 amino acids. V was cut by 0 bases and J by 4 bases, with 13 bases left in between. The CDR3, as DNA: TGTGCCAGCAGTTACTCATCCTGGGGCCGAGGAAACACCATATATTTT. Translated: CASSYSSWGRGNTIYF.

This clonotype was counted between two and nine times. This chain links TRBV11-3 with TRBJ2-5; D could derive from TRBD1 or TRBD2 (5 bases each). Germline assignment: CDR1 SGHNT and CDR2 YENEEA. Between the trimmed V and J ends, which lost 6 bases and 4 bases, there was a span of 18 bases. The CDR3 sequence is 15 residues long. CDR3 protein: CASSESQGRLETQYF. DNA of the CDR3: TGTGCCAGCAGTGAATCCCAGGGACGGCTAGAGACCCAGTACTTC.

This clonotype was recorded a few times. J is TRBJ1-2 and V is TRBV4-1, with D possibly matching TRBD1 (6 bases). CDR1 and CDR2 (germline): MGHRA, YSYEKL. The CDR3 length is 16 residues. V lost 4 bases, J lost 3 bases, and 18 bases lay in between. The chain's CDR3 is CASSPGGEGVDYGYTF. CDR3 coding DNA: TGCGCCAGCAGCCCCGGCGGTGAGGGGGTAGACTATGGCTACACCTTC.

On this clonotype: One end of the junction is discordant with germline, which a read error may explain. The chain couples TRBV7-7 to TRBJ2-2; 7 bases agree with TRBD2. There are 16 residues in the CDR3. CDR1 is SSHAT and CDR2 is FNYEAQ in the germline V gene (reference sequence). This chain's CDR3 is CASSFPSGKNTGELFF. The CDR3 DNA reads as TGTGCTAGCAGCTTCCCCAGCGGGAAGAACACCGGGGAGCTGTTTTTT.

To note about this clonotype: A read error is possible here, since a much larger clone lies one base away. V gene TRBV6-2 or TRBV6-3 combines with J gene TRBJ2-5; no clear D gene. Trimming removed 2 bases from V and 1 base from J, with 23 bases in between. Germline lookup yields CDR1 MNHEY and CDR2 SVGEGT. The CDR3 spans 19 residues. CDR3 nucleotide sequence: TGTGCCAGCAGTTACCGGAGTTTCTTAGGGCCAAGCACCCAAGAGACCCAGTACTTC. Protein sequence: CASSYRSFLGPSTQETQYF.

Worth noting for this clonotype: This clone may be a read error of a much larger clone one base away. The V call is TRBV12-3 or TRBV12-4, the J call TRBJ2-5; no clear D. This CDR3 spans 12 amino acids. Deletions cut 8 bases from V and 5 bases from J, with 12 bases between. The DNA for the CDR3 is TGTGCCAGCGGCTTGCTTATGGAGACCCAGTACTTC. Encoded protein: CASGLLMETQYF.